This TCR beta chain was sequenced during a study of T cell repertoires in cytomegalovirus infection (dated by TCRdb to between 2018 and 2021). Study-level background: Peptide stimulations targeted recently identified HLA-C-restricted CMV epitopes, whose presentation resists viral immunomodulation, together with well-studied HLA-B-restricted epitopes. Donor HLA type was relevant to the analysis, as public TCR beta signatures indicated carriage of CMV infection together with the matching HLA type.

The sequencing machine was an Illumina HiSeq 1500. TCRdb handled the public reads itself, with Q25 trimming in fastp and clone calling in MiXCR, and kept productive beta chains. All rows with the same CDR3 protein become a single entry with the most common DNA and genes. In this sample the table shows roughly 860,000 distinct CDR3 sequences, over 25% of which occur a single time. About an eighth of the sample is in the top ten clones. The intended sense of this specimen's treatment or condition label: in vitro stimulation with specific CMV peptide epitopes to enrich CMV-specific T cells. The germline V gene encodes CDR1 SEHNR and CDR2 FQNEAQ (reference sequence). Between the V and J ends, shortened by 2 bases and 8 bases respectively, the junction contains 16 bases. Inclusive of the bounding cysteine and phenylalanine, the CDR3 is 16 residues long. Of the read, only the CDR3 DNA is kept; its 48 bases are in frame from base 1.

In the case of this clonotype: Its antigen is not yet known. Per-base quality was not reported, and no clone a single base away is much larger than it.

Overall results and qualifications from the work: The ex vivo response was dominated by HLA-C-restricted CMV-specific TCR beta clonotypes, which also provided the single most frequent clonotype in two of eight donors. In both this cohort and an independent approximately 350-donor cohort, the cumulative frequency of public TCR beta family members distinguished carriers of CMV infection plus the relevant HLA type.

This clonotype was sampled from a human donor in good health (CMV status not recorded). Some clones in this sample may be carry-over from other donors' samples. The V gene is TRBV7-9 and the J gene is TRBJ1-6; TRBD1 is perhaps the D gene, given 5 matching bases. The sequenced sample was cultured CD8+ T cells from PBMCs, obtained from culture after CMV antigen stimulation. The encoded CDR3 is CASSLPPGPRDSPLHF. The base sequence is TGTGCCAGCAGCTTACCCCCGGGACCCAGGGATTCACCCCTCCACTTT.